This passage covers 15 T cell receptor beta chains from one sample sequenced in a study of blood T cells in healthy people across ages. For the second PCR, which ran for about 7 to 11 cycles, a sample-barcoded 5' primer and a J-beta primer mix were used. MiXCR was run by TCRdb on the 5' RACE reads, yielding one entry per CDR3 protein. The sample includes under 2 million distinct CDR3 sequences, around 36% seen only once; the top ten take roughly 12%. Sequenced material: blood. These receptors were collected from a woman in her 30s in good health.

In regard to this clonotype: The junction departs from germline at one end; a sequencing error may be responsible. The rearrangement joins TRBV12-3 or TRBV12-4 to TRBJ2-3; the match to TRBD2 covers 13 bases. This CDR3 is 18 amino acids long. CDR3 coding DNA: TGTGCCAGCAGTTTAGATCGGGGACTAGCGGGGAGCACAGATGCGCAGTATTTT. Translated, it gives CASSLDRGLAGSTDAQYF.

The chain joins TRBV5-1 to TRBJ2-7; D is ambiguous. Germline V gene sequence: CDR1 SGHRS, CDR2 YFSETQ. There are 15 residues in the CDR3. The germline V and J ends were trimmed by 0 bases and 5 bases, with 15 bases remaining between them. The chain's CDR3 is CASSLAGEGPHEQYF. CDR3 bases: TGCGCCAGCAGCTTGGCCGGTGAAGGACCCCACGAGCAGTACTTC.

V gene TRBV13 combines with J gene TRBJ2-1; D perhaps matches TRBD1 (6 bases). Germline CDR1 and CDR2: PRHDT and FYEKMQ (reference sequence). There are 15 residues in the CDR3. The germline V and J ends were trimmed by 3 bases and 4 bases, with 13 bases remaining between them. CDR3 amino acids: CASSLPGGAYNEQFF. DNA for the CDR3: TGTGCCAGCAGCTTGCCTGGGGGCGCTTACAATGAGCAGTTCTTC.

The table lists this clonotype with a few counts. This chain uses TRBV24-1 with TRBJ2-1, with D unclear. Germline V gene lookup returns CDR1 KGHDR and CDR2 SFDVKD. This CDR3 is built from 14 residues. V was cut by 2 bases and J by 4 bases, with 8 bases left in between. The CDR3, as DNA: TGTGCCACCAGTGATTCTAAAGGGTACAATGAGCAGTTCTTC. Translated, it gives CATSDSKGYNEQFF.

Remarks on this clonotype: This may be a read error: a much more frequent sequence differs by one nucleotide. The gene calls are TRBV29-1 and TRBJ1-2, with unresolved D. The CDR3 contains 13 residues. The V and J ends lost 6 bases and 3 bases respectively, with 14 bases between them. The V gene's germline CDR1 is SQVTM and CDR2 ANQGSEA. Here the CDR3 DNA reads TGCAGCGTCGACGATCAAGGAGACTATGGCTACACCTTC. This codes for CSVDDQGDYGYTF. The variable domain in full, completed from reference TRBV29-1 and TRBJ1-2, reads SAVISQKPSRDICQRGTSLTIQCQVDSQVTMMFWYRQQPGQSLTLIATANQGSEATYESGFVIDKFPISRPNLTFSTLTVSNMSPEDSSIYLCSVDDQGDYGYTFGSGTRLTVV.

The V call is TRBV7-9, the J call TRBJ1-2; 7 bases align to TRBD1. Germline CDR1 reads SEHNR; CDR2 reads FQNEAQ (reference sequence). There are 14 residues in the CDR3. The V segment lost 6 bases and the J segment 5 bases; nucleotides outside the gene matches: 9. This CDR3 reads CASSSPRGSYGYTF. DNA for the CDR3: TGTGCCAGCAGTAGCCCCAGGGGGTCGTATGGCTACACCTTC.

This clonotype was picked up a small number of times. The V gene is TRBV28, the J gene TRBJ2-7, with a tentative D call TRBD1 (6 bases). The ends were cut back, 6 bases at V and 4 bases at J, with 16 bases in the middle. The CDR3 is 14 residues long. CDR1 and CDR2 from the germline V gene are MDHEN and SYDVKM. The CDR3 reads CASSPTWGRYEQYF. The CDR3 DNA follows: TGTGCCAGCAGCCCGACGTGGGGGCGATACGAGCAGTACTTC.

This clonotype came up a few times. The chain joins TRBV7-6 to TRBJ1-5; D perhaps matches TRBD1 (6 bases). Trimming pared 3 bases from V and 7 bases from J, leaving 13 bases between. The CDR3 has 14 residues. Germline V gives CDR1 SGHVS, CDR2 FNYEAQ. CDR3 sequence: CASSLGRGGQPQHF. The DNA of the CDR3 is TGTGCCAGCAGCTTGGGCAGGGGCGGACAGCCCCAGCATTTT. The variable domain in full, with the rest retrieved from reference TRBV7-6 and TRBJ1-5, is GAGVSQSPRYKVTKRGQDVALRCDPISGHVSLYWYRQALGQGPEFLTYFNYEAQQDKSGLPNDRFSAERPEGSISTLTIQRTEQRDSAMYRCASSLGRGGQPQHFGDGTRLSIL.

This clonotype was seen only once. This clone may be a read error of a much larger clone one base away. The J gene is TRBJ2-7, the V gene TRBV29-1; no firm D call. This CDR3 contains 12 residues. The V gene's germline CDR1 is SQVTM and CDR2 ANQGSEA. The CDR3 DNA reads TGCAGCATTGAGACCGTATCCTACGAGCAGTACTTC. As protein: CSIETVSYEQYF.

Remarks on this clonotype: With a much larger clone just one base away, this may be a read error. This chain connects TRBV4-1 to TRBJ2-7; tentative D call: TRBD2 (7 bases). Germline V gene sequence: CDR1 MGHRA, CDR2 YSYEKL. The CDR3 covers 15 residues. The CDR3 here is CASSQPSGTSYGQYF. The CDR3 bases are TGCGCCAGCAGCCAACCCAGCGGGACATCCTACGGGCAGTACTTC.

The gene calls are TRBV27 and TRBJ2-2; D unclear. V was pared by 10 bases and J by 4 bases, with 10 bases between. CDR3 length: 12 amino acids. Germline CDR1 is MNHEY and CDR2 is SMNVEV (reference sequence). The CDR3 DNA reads TGTGCCACCCAAAGGTCCACCGGGGAGCTGTTTTTT. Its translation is CATQRSTGELFF.

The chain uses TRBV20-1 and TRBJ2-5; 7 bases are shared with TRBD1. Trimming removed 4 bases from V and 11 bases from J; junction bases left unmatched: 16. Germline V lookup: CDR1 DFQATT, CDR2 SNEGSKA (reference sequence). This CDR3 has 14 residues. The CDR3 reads CSAIEKGAPLEQYF. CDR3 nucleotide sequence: TGCAGTGCTATAGAGAAGGGGGCTCCCCTGGAGCAGTACTTC.

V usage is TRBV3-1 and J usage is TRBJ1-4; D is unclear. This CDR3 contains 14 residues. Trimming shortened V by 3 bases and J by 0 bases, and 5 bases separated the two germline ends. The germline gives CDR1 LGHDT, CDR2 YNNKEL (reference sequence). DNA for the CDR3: TGTGCCAGCAGCCAGGACTCAACTAATGAAAAACTGTTTTTT. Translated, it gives CASSQDSTNEKLFF.

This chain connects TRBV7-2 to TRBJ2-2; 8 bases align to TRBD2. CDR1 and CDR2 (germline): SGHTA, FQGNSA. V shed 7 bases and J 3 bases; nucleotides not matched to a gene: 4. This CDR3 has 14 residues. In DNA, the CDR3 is TGTGCCAGCACCCCGGGAGGGCACACCGGGGAGCTGTTTTTT. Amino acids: CASTPGGHTGELFF.

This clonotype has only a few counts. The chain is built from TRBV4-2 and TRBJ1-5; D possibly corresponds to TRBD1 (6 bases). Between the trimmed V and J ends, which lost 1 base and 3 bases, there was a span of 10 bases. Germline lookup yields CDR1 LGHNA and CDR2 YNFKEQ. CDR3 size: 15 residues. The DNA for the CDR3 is TGTGCCAGCAGCCAAGGCAGGGGATTCAATCAGCCCCAGCATTTT. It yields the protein CASSQGRGFNQPQHF.